This T cell receptor (beta chain) is from a study of radiation and T cells in renal cell carcinoma. Time point defined: blood 2 weeks post-SBRT. As to treatment: 15 Gy SBRT to primary tumor, nephrectomy 4 weeks later. TCRdb's copy holds only in-frame clones and misses some; the assay was immunoSEQ multiplex PCR. The sample includes about 130,000 clones, more than 75% of them seen just once. Trimming cost V 0 bases and J 5 bases, with 7 bases left between them. Germline CDR1 is SGHTA and CDR2 is FQGNSA. The CDR3 extends over 13 amino acids. This receptor was obtained from a woman between 70 and 85 years old with renal cell carcinoma. The sample in question was blood, obtained from a patient whose treatment included radiotherapy and nephrectomy. The V gene is TRBV7-2, the J gene TRBJ1-2; TRBD1 might be the D (5 bases). The CDR3 protein is CASSLAGRYGYTF. In DNA form, the CDR3 reads TGTGCCAGCAGCTTAGCGGGACGGTATGGCTACACCTTC.